Listed here is a single T cell receptor (beta chain). The antigen remains undetermined. 60 Vbeta and 13 Jbeta primers were used in PCR. Data came from immunoSEQ multiplex PCR; TCRdb stores just in-frame clones and leaves some out. The sample yields some 110,000 clones, roughly four fifths seen once. The data belong to a study of cytomegalovirus exposure and HLA in healthy donors. General study points: Being indistinguishable, some V segments were excluded, TRBV6-2 and TRBV6-3 among them. The study found most TCR sequences rare, yet found some public TCRs in many donors.

CDR1 and CDR2 from the germline V gene are KGHSY and FQNENV. Deletions cut 7 bases from V and 4 bases from J, with 9 bases between. This CDR3 contains 12 residues. The chain is built from TRBV16 and TRBJ2-3; D gene uncertain. This receptor was taken from a man aged 30 to 45 in good health and CMV-seropositive. The specimen sequenced was PBMCs. The CDR3 spells CASIQKADTQYF. As DNA, the CDR3 is TGTGCCAGCATACAGAAGGCAGATACGCAGTATTTT.